The present TCR beta chain was sequenced within a study of OX40 agonist ivuxolimab in advanced cancers. CDR3 length equals 14 residues. The germline CDR1 and CDR2 sequences are MNHEY and SVGAGI. The junction had 5 bases not matched to a gene; V was cut back by 7 bases and J by 5 bases. Some clones are missing from TCRdb's copy, which holds only in-frame ones; the method was immunoSEQ multiplex PCR. The sample carries 90,000 to 100,000 clones, about 80% recorded once. This chain uses TRBV6-5 with TRBJ1-5; 10 bases line up with TRBD1. This clonotype originated in an adult with an advanced solid tumor such as melanoma, head and neck, liver or kidney cancer. The sequencing used CD4+ or CD8+ T cells sorted from blood, collected in a trial of the OX40 agonist ivuxolimab. The CDR3 reads CASMTGGAYQPQHF. In DNA, the CDR3 is TGTGCCAGCATGACAGGGGGCGCTTATCAGCCCCAGCATTTT.